What follows is one T cell receptor beta chain and its context. Antigen: not known. Trimming took 5 bases from V and 6 from J, leaving 15 bases between them. The CDR3 has 13 residues. Germline V gene lookup returns CDR1 GTSNPN and CDR2 SVGIG (reference sequence). This sample was included in a study of untreated major depressive disorder. Study-level results: Compared with controls, depressed patients showed more TRBV05-01 (Vbeta 5.1) usage in CD4+ T cells.

Patients scored at least 18 on the Hamilton Depression Scale with DSM-IV major depression. No major medical conditions, Axis I/II comorbidities, regular medication, or illicit drugs. Enrichment usually gave 85% to 95% pure CD4+ T cells. This table comes from immunoSEQ multiplex PCR, and its TCRdb copy is limited to in-frame clones, with some not included. Of approximately 20,000 clones listed, roughly 90% are singletons. V gene TRBV30 combines with J gene TRBJ2-3; D is perhaps TRBD2 (7 bases). Sequencing was performed on CD4+ T cells from PBMCs. The receptor's source is a woman aged 40 to 50 with major depressive disorder. Here the CDR3 DNA reads TGTGCCTGGGTGAGGGGGGGCATGGATACGCAGTATTTT. Its protein product is CAWVRGGMDTQYF.